The sequence of this T cell receptor (beta chain) was determined in a study of response to subunit inactivated influenza vaccine. This clonotype was seen a handful of times. Its matching antigen is unknown. General study findings and limits: Few new T cells, the authors suggested, are recruited by each seasonal influenza vaccination.

TCRdb reprocessed the RT-PCR reads via MiXCR and lists one record per CDR3 protein. Of 550,000 to 650,000 distinct CDR3 sequences listed, about 10% are singletons. The TCR was taken from a man between 45 and 60 years old who received an inactivated influenza vaccine. The material was PBMCs from blood, obtained on the day of vaccination.

DNA for the CDR3: TGCGCCAGCAGCCAAGTACCGGGACAGCAGCTCTATGGCTACACCTTC. Translated, it gives CASSQVPGQQLYGYTF. The chain combines TRBV4-1 with TRBJ1-2; 7 nucleotides align to TRBD1. CDR1 and CDR2 from the germline V gene are MGHRA and YSYEKL. This CDR3 region has 16 residues. With V trimmed by 1 base and J by 4 bases, 9 bases remained unmatched.